This T cell receptor (beta chain) was obtained from a study of blood T cell repertoires in COVID-19. Study-wide background: Nucleic acid was either cDNA or gDNA, and it came from T cells, B-cell-depleted T cells, or PBMCs.

Clones were sequenced by immunoSEQ multiplex PCR, and TCRdb holds only the in-frame ones, with some missing. Among 300,000 to 400,000 clones listed, 70% to 90% were seen once. Germline V CDR1 and CDR2: SNHLY, FYNNEI. The CDR3 has 12 residues. V lost 6 bases and J lost 4, with 9 bases in between. Participants came from around 25 US areas, aged about 18 to 90 years. Sequencing was carried out using PBMCs or T cells enriched from blood (not recorded which). This sequence originates from a woman in her 30s with acute COVID-19. V gene TRBV2 combines with J gene TRBJ2-5; D may be TRBD2 (5 bases). The CDR3 loop is CASRWETETQYF. DNA for the CDR3: TGTGCCAGCAGATGGGAGACAGAGACCCAGTACTTC.